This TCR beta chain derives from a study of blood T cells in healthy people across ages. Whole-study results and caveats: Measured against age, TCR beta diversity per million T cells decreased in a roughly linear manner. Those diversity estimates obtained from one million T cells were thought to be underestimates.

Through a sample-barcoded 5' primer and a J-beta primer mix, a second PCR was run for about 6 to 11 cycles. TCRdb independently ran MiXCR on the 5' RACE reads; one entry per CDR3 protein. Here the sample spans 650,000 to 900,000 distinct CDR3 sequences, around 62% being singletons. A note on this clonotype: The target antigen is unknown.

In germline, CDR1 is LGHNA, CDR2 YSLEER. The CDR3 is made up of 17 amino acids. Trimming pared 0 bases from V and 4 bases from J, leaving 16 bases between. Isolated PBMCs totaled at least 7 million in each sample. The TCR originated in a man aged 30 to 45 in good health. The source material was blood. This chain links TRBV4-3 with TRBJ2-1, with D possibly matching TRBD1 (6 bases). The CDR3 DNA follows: TGCGCCAGCAGCCAAGATAGTTTCAGGGGAAGGTACAATGAGCAGTTCTTC. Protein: CASSQDSFRGRYNEQFF.